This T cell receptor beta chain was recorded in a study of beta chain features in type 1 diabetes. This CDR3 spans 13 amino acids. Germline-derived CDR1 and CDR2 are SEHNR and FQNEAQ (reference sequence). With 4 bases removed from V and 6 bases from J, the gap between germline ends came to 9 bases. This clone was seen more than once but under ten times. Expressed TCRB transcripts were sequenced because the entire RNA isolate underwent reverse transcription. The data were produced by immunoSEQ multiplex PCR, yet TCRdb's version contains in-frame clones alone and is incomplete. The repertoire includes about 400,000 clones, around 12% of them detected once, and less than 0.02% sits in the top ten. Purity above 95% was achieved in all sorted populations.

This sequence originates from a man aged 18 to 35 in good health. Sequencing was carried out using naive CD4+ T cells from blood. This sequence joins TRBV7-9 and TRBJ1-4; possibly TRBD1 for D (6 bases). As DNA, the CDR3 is TGTGCCAGCAGCTCCAGGGGTTATGAAAAACTGTTTTTT. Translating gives CASSSRGYEKLFF.